The next 8 T cell receptor beta chains were all read from a single sample in a study of blood T cell repertoires in COVID-19. Measured with immunoSEQ multiplex PCR; TCRdb has only the in-frame clones, and not every one. The repertoire holds under 75,000 clones, with around nine tenths as singletons. Source material: peripheral blood. These receptors came from a woman of 80 years or more with active COVID-19.

The V gene is TRBV5-1, the J gene TRBJ2-7, with TRBD1 identical over 9 bases. The CDR3 totals 14 residues. Trimming removed 2 bases from V and 4 bases from J; junction bases left unmatched: 4. Germline loops: CDR1 SGHRS, CDR2 YFSETQ. This CDR3 is CASSFLGQGYEQYF. CDR3 in DNA: TGCGCCAGCAGCTTCCTCGGACAGGGGTACGAGCAGTACTTC.

This clone was counted only a few times. The rearrangement joins TRBV7-9 to TRBJ2-3, with 10 bases lining up with TRBD2. Per germline, CDR1 SEHNR and CDR2 FQNEAQ (reference sequence). The CDR3 covers 16 residues. J gave up 5 bases and V 2 bases, and 7 bases lay outside the gene matches. Here the CDR3 reads CASSLMPAGGQDTQYF. CDR3 nucleotide sequence: TGTGCCAGCAGCTTAATGCCAGCGGGGGGGCAAGATACGCAGTATTTT. Full variable domain (outside the CDR3, taken from reference TRBV7-9 and TRBJ2-3): DTGVSQNPRHKITKRGQNVTFRCDPISEHNRLYWYRQTLGQGPEFLTYFQNEAQLEKSRLLSDRFSAERPKGSFSTLEIQRTEQGDSAMYLCASSLMPAGGQDTQYFGPGTRLTVL.

The rearrangement links TRBV28 to TRBJ1-6; no definite D call. The CDR3 totals 14 residues. The V end lost 5 bases, the J end lost 4 bases, and 9 bases lay between the germline ends. The germline CDR1 and CDR2 sequences are MDHEN and SYDVKM. CDR3 loop: CASSLLLYNSPLHF. The CDR3 coding sequence is TGTGCCAGCAGTCTTTTACTATATAATTCACCCCTCCACTTT.

This chain links TRBV19 with TRBJ2-3, with 10 bases aligning to TRBD2. The CDR3 contains 14 residues. V lost 7 bases, J lost 2 bases, and 3 bases stayed unmatched. Looked up from germline, CDR1 is LNHDA and CDR2 is SQIVND (reference sequence). The DNA of the CDR3 is TGTGCCAGTAATAGCGGGGGGACCACAGATACGCAGTATTTT. Translated, it gives CASNSGGTTDTQYF.

DNA for the CDR3: TGTGCCAGCAGTGAAAGGGTTGGGAGGATCGGGGAGCTGTTTTTT. Encoded protein: CASSERVGRIGELFF. The chain carries TRBV6-1 and TRBJ2-2; D may be TRBD2 (6 bases). V shed 2 bases and J shed 7 bases, with 14 bases lying between them. The CDR3 runs to 15 residues. Germline loops: CDR1 MNHNS, CDR2 SASEGT.

The chain couples TRBV3-1 (or the pseudogene TRBV3-2) to TRBJ2-3; D unclear. The CDR3 spans 13 residues. Trimming removed 1 base from V and 10 bases from J, with 12 bases in between. CDR1 is LGHDT and CDR2 is YNNKEL in the germline V gene (reference sequence). The CDR3 spells CASSQATTVAQYF. For the CDR3, the DNA is TGTGCCAGCAGCCAAGCAACCACAGTCGCGCAGTATTTT.

V is TRBV5-6 and J is TRBJ1-4; TRBD1 matches at 7 bases. V dropped 4 bases and J dropped 8; count of bases not matched to a gene: 5. Looked up from germline, CDR1 is SGHDT and CDR2 is YYEEEE. The CDR3 loop spans 13 amino acids. The CDR3 is CASSQDRLEKLFF. In DNA form, the CDR3 reads TGTGCCAGCAGCCAGGACAGGTTGGAAAAACTGTTTTTT.

This clone occurred a few times. The chain is built from TRBV27 and TRBJ2-3; TRBD2 is a possible D gene (6 bases). This CDR3 comprises 17 residues. The V and J ends lost 1 base and 0 bases respectively, with 14 bases between them. Germline lookup yields CDR1 MNHEY and CDR2 SMNVEV (reference sequence). The CDR3 protein is CASSLFALAWSTDTQYF. The DNA for the CDR3 is TGTGCCAGCAGTTTATTCGCCCTAGCGTGGAGCACAGATACGCAGTATTTT.